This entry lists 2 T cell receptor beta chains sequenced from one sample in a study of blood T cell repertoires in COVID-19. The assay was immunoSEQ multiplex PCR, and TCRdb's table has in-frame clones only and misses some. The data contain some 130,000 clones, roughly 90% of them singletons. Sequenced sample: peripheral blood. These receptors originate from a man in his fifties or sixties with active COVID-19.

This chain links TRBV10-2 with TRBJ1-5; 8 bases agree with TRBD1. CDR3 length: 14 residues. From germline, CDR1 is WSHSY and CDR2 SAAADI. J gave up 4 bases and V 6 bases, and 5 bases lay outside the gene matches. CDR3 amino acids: CASSTGQGNQPQHF. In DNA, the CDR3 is TGCGCCAGCAGCACCGGACAGGGTAATCAGCCCCAGCATTTT.

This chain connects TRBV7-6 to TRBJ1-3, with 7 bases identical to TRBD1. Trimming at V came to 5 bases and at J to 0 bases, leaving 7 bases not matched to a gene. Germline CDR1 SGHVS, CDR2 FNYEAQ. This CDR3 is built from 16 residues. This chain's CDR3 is CASSPGQAYSGNTIYF. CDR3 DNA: TGTGCCAGCAGCCCCGGACAGGCCTACTCTGGAAACACCATATATTTT.